These 9 T cell receptor beta chains share one sample of origin, sequenced in a study of PD-L1 blockade in urothelial cancer. The time point here: peripheral blood 6 weeks after treatment start. The assay was immunoSEQ multiplex PCR, and TCRdb's table has in-frame clones only and misses some. The sample includes about 43,000 clones, 80% to 90% of them seen just once. This sample comprised PBMCs, obtained around atezolizumab (anti-PD-L1) treatment. These receptors were collected from a man aged 60-69 years with urothelial cancer.

V usage is TRBV13 and J usage is TRBJ2-3; weak D call: TRBD2 (5 bases). The CDR3 consists of 16 residues. V was shortened by 0 bases and J by 0 bases, with 10 bases between the two germline ends. The germline CDR1 and CDR2 sequences are PRHDT and FYEKMQ (reference sequence). DNA of the CDR3: TGTGCCAGCAGCTTAGGCCGAGGGAGTAGCACAGATACGCAGTATTTT. This codes for CASSLGRGSSTDTQYF.

This chain links TRBV5-1 with TRBJ2-7; no firm D call. V was pared by 0 bases and J by 2 bases, with 9 bases between. This CDR3 region has 14 residues. The germline CDR1 and CDR2 sequences are SGHRS and YFSETQ. The CDR3 sequence is CASSLAGSPYEQYF. The CDR3 nucleotides are TGCGCCAGCAGCTTGGCCGGGTCCCCCTACGAGCAGTACTTC.

The chain links TRBV25-1 to TRBJ1-1, with 7 bases fitting TRBD1. Germline assignment: CDR1 MGHDK and CDR2 SYGVNS. V was pared by 6 bases and J by 1 base, with 8 bases of the junction left unmatched. The CDR3 runs to 15 residues. As DNA, the CDR3 is TGTGCCAGCAGCCGCGCACAGGGGTGGAACACTGAAGCTTTCTTT. It yields the protein CASSRAQGWNTEAFF.

This chain uses TRBV11-2 with TRBJ2-1, with TRBD1 identical over 7 bases. The CDR3 extends over 14 amino acids. Germline trimming cut 4 bases from V and 2 bases from J; bases unmatched to any gene: 2. CDR1 is SGHAT and CDR2 is FQNNGV in the germline V gene. The CDR3 reads CASSSGQAYNEQFF. The CDR3, as DNA: TGTGCCAGCAGCTCTGGACAGGCCTACAATGAGCAGTTCTTC.

The genes are TRBV5-1 and TRBJ2-7; unclear D gene. There are 16 residues in the CDR3. Germline assignment: CDR1 SGHRS and CDR2 YFSETQ. The V and J ends lost 0 bases and 2 bases respectively, with 15 bases between them. The CDR3 here is CASSLDRASTTYEQYF. DNA for the CDR3: TGCGCCAGCAGCTTGGACCGTGCTTCGACAACCTACGAGCAGTACTTC.

The chain has TRBV6-1 and TRBJ2-7; D uncertain. The CDR3 extends over 13 amino acids. V gave up 6 bases and J gave up 2 bases, with 11 bases separating them. From germline, CDR1 is MNHNS and CDR2 SASEGT. CDR3 loop: CASSQFFTYEQYF. The CDR3, as DNA: TGTGCCAGCAGCCAGTTTTTCACCTACGAGCAGTACTTC.

The chain has TRBV5-6 and TRBJ2-7, with TRBD2 as a possible D gene (6 bases). This CDR3 region has 14 residues. Trimming removed 1 base from V and 5 bases from J, with 13 bases in between. Germline assignment: CDR1 SGHDT and CDR2 YYEEEE. The CDR3 reads CASSLMDRGDEQYF. The DNA for the CDR3 is TGTGCCAGCAGCTTGATGGACCGCGGGGACGAGCAGTACTTC.

The V call is TRBV5-4, the J call TRBJ2-3, with D perhaps matching TRBD2 (6 bases). CDR3 length equals 15 residues. V was pared by 0 bases and J by 3 bases, with 11 bases between. Germline V gives CDR1 SGHNT, CDR2 YYREEE (reference sequence). The CDR3 spells CASSLEGTLTDTQYF. The CDR3 nucleotides read TGTGCCAGCAGCTTGGAGGGGACTTTGACAGATACGCAGTATTTT.

The chain recombines TRBV2 with TRBJ1-3; maybe TRBD1 (5 bases). The CDR3 consists of 15 residues. Germline V CDR1 and CDR2: SNHLY, FYNNEI. V was shortened by 11 bases and J by 4 bases, with 21 bases between the two germline ends. The CDR3 loop reads CAGTETRSLGNTIYF. The DNA for the CDR3 is TGTGCCGGGACTGAAACACGGAGCCTAGGAAACACCATATATTTT.